Listed below are T cell receptor beta chains from one sample, sequenced in a study of cytomegalovirus exposure and HLA in healthy donors. Assay: immunoSEQ multiplex PCR; the TCRdb copy retains only in-frame clones and omits some. The sample carries fewer than 350,000 clones, around 90% recorded once. Input material: PBMCs. The source of these receptors is a woman under 30 in good health and CMV-seronegative. The CDR3 runs from the conserved cysteine through the conserved F or W. Each record gives: CDR3 protein, CDR3 DNA, D gene, J gene, V gene. A D gene is named only where the DNA matches it firmly.

CASSPWDRGPGTEAFF,TGTGCCAGCAGCCCCTGGGACAGGGGGCCGGGAACTGAAGCTTTCTTT,TRBD1,TRBJ1-1,TRBV28
CASSYSSPGGQDEKLFF,TGTGCCAGCAGTTACTCGAGTCCAGGGGGCCAGGATGAAAAACTGTTTTTT,TRBD1,TRBJ1-4,TRBV6-7
CASIRAGGEKLFF,TGTGCCAGCATAAGGGCGGGGGGCGAAAAACTGTTTTTT,NA,TRBJ1-4,TRBV6-1
CASYTGAGNTIYF,TGTGCCAGCTATACAGGGGCTGGAAACACCATATATTTT,TRBD1,TRBJ1-3,TRBV6-5
CASSQLYGTSGLSSTDTQYF,TGTGCCAGCAGCCAACTCTACGGGACTAGCGGTCTTTCTAGCACAGATACGCAGTATTTT,TRBD2,TRBJ2-3,TRBV7-6
CASSVGRGHSPLHF,TGTGCCAGCAGCGTAGGGAGGGGACATTCACCCCTCCACTTT,NA,TRBJ1-6,TRBV9
CASSGLDRGVEKLFF,TGCGCCAGCAGTGGGCTGGACAGGGGGGTTGAAAAACTGTTTTTT,TRBD1,TRBJ1-4,TRBV10-2
CASSVGVDNGQFF,TGTGCCAGCAGCGTAGGGGTGGACAATGGGCAGTTCTTC,NA,TRBJ2-1,TRBV9
CASSTTGWGQPQHF,TGTGCCAGTAGTACCACAGGGTGGGGTCAGCCCCAGCATTTT,NA,TRBJ1-5,TRBV19
CASKAVPMKGRGGQPQHF,TGTGCCAGCAAAGCAGTCCCTATGAAGGGGCGGGGGGGTCAGCCCCAGCATTTT,NA,TRBJ1-5,TRBV7-3